This passage covers 25 T cell receptor beta chains from one sample sequenced in a study of technical replicates of blood from several donors. Sequenced by immunoSEQ multiplex PCR; TCRdb stores in-frame clones only, minus some. The profile shows about 56,000 clones, 80% to 95% of them singletons. Sequences were obtained from PBMCs. The receptors were sampled from a human donor in good health. Some clones in this sample may be carry-over from other donors' samples.

This rearrangement joins TRBV4-3 to TRBJ2-1; 7 bases agree with TRBD2. The trim removed 4 bases at V and 8 bases at J, leaving 8 bases unmatched. There are 14 residues in the CDR3. The germline V gene has CDR1 LGHNA and CDR2 YSLEER. CDR3 region: CASSLRLAMDEQFF. CDR3 nucleotide sequence: TGCGCCAGCAGCCTCCGACTAGCTATGGATGAGCAGTTCTTC.

The chain couples TRBV7-9 to TRBJ1-1; 9 nucleotides match TRBD1. This CDR3 spans 16 amino acids. J lost 5 bases, V lost 5 bases, and 12 bases had no gene match. The germline CDR1 and CDR2 sequences are SEHNR and FQNEAQ (reference sequence). The CDR3, as DNA: TGTGCCAGCAGCCCCCGGACAGGGGTGAAGGGAACTGAAGCTTTCTTT. Encoded protein: CASSPRTGVKGTEAFF. The variable domain in full, completed from reference TRBV7-9 and TRBJ1-1, reads DTGVSQNPRHKITKRGQNVTFRCDPISEHNRLYWYRQTLGQGPEFLTYFQNEAQLEKSRLLSDRFSAERPKGSFSTLEIQRTEQGDSAMYLCASSPRTGVKGTEAFFGQGTRLTVV.

J is TRBJ1-2 and V is TRBV5-8; D possibly corresponds to TRBD1 (6 bases). The CDR3 is 13 amino acids. Germline V gene sequence: CDR1 SGHTS, CDR2 YDEGEE. Trimming took 4 bases from V and 13 from J, leaving 20 bases between them. Written as DNA, the CDR3 is TGTGCCAGCAGCCCGACAGGAACGACCGGCGGCACCTTC. Its translation is CASSPTGTTGGTF.

This clone was seen a single time. CDR3 sequence (DNA): TGTGCCAGCAGCCCCGGGGTGCCTAGCTCCTACAATGAGCAGTTCTTC. Its translation: CASSPGVPSSYNEQFF. V gene TRBV5-6 combines with J gene TRBJ2-1; maybe TRBD2 (5 bases). Per the germline V gene, CDR1 is SGHDT and CDR2 is YYEEEE. Trimming removed 4 bases from V and 0 bases from J, with 14 bases in between. The CDR3 loop spans 16 amino acids.

The chain employs TRBV11-2 and TRBJ1-3; weak D call: TRBD1 (5 bases). CDR1 SGHAT and CDR2 FQNNGV come from the germline V gene. The CDR3 spans 14 residues. With 2 bases removed from V and 7 bases from J, the gap between germline ends came to 12 bases. The CDR3 spells CASSLRQGSNTIYF. The DNA of the CDR3 is TGTGCCAGCAGCTTACGGCAGGGTAGTAACACCATATATTTT.

This clone was observed once. The gene calls are TRBV2 and TRBJ2-7; 8 bases are a match to TRBD2. Germline CDR1 and CDR2: SNHLY and FYNNEI. The V segment lost 7 bases and the J segment 1 base; nucleotides outside the gene matches: 12. The CDR3 is made up of 16 amino acids. In DNA form, the CDR3 reads TGTGCCAGCACCCCCTCACAGGGACTAGGGTCCTACGAGCAGTACTTC. Protein: CASTPSQGLGSYEQYF.

The genes are TRBV11-2 and TRBJ2-3; TRBD2 aligns across 7 bases. Germline trimming cut 2 bases from V and 4 bases from J; bases unmatched to any gene: 3. The CDR3 is made up of 14 amino acids. CDR1 and CDR2 (germline): SGHAT, FQNNGV. This chain's CDR3 is CASSLLAESDTQYF. In DNA, the CDR3 is TGTGCCAGCAGCTTACTAGCGGAGTCAGATACGCAGTATTTT. Full variable domain (remainder filled in from reference TRBV11-2 and TRBJ2-3): EAGVAQSPRYKIIEKRQSVAFWCNPISGHATLYWYQQILGQGPKLLIQFQNNGVVDDSQLPKDRFSAERLKGVDSTLKIQPAKLEDSAVYLCASSLLAESDTQYFGPGTRLTVL.

The count of this clone is one. The CDR3 protein is CASSTRTGGYQPQHF. The CDR3 DNA reads as TGTGCCAGCAGCACCAGGACAGGGGGTTATCAGCCCCAGCATTTT. V and J are TRBV21-1 and TRBJ1-5; the table gives TRBD1 as D, unverified against the DNA. TRBV21-1 is reported as a pseudogene. This CDR3 is 15 amino acids long.

The chain is built from TRBV30 and TRBJ2-7; the match to TRBD2 covers 10 bases. Germline lookup yields CDR1 GTSNPN and CDR2 SVGIG (reference sequence). This CDR3 has 14 amino acids. J lost 0 bases, V lost 3 bases, and 2 bases had no gene match. The CDR3 here is CAWRASGSSYEQYF. CDR3 in DNA: TGTGCCTGGAGGGCTAGCGGGAGCTCCTACGAGCAGTACTTC. Looking up the rest from reference TRBV30 and TRBJ2-7 gives the full variable domain: SQTIHQWPATLVQPVGSPLSLECTVEGTSNPNLYWYRQAAGRGLQLLFYSVGIGQISSEVPQNLSASRPQDRQFILSSKKLLLSDSGFYLCAWRASGSSYEQYFGPGTRLTVT.

This chain uses TRBV5-6 with TRBJ2-3; TRBD1 matches at 7 bases. This CDR3 spans 14 amino acids. Trimming at V came to 7 bases and at J to 3 bases, leaving 8 bases not matched to a gene. Germline V lookup: CDR1 SGHDT, CDR2 YYEEEE. The CDR3 protein is CASLGQLITDTQYF. In nucleotides, the CDR3 is TGTGCCAGCTTGGGACAGCTTATTACAGATACGCAGTATTTT.

The CDR3 bases are TGTGCCAGCAGACAGGTCTCTGGGGCCAACGTCCTGACTTTC. Protein product: CASRQVSGANVLTF. The J gene is TRBJ2-6, the V gene TRBV6-6; TRBD1 is a possible D gene (5 bases). The CDR3 runs 14 residues. CDR1 is MNHNY, CDR2 SVGAGI, per germline (reference sequence). Trimming took 6 bases from V and 0 from J, leaving 6 bases between them.

The chain carries TRBV7-8 and TRBJ1-5, with TRBD1 as a possible D gene (5 bases). This CDR3 spans 15 amino acids. V was trimmed by 1 base and J by 4 bases, leaving 11 bases between them. CDR1 is SGHVS and CDR2 is FQNEAQ in the germline V gene. CDR3 coding DNA: TGTGCCAGCAGCTTAGGTTCAGGGCCAAATCAGCCCCAGCATTTT. Its protein is CASSLGSGPNQPQHF.

The rearrangement joins TRBV6-6 to TRBJ2-5, with D unclear. Trimming left V 2 bases short and J 6 bases short, with 16 bases between. Germline values: CDR1 MNHNY, CDR2 SVGAGI (reference sequence). This CDR3 is built from 15 residues. CDR3 residues: CASSYPQSPTQTQYF. DNA for the CDR3: TGTGCCAGCAGTTACCCCCAAAGCCCAACTCAGACCCAGTACTTC.

In DNA, the CDR3 is TGTGCCTGGGAGACTTCGAGCACAGATACGCAGTATTTT. Its protein is CAWETSSTDTQYF. This sequence joins TRBV30 and TRBJ2-3; no clear D gene. V gave up 5 bases and J gave up 0 bases, with 9 bases separating them. Germline V lookup: CDR1 GTSNPN, CDR2 SVGIG (reference sequence). The length of the CDR3 is 13 residues.

The chain joins TRBV27 to TRBJ1-2; 7 bases map to TRBD1. CDR3 size: 16 residues. V lost 5 bases, J lost 0 bases, and 9 bases stayed unmatched. CDR1 is MNHEY, CDR2 SMNVEV, per germline (reference sequence). DNA for the CDR3: TGTGCCAGCAGTCGCCAGGGGGTAGGGACTAACTATGGCTACACCTTC. Encoded protein: CASSRQGVGTNYGYTF.

The rearrangement joins TRBV5-6 to TRBJ1-1; the match to TRBD1 covers 8 bases. Germline V gives CDR1 SGHDT, CDR2 YYEEEE. The junction had 9 bases not matched to a gene; V was cut back by 1 base and J by 4 bases. The CDR3 consists of 16 residues. CDR3 coding DNA: TGTGCCAGCAGCTTGCAGGGGGCGGTTGGGGCCACTGAAGCTTTCTTT. Translated: CASSLQGAVGATEAFF.

This clone appeared once. V is TRBV14 and J is TRBJ2-5; D gene unclear. The CDR3 loop spans 15 amino acids. Germline V lookup: CDR1 SGHDN, CDR2 FVKESK. V was trimmed by 1 base and J by 5 bases, leaving 14 bases between them. In nucleotides, the CDR3 is TGTGCCAGCAGCCAAGGGATTGGCGGTCTCGAGACCCAGTACTTC. It is translated as CASSQGIGGLETQYF.

The J gene is TRBJ2-2, the V gene TRBV7-9; maybe TRBD2 (5 bases). Germline loops: CDR1 SEHNR, CDR2 FQNEAQ (reference sequence). The CDR3 consists of 15 residues. Trimming removed 2 bases at V and 3 bases at J, with 10 bases between. CDR3 sequence (DNA): TGTGCCAGCAGCTTAAGAGGAGGTGACACCGGGGAGCTGTTTTTT. Amino acids: CASSLRGGDTGELFF.

The chain couples TRBV6-1 to TRBJ2-7; 10 nucleotides align to TRBD1. The germline V gene has CDR1 MNHNS and CDR2 SASEGT. The CDR3 length is 13 residues. V shed 3 bases and J 9 bases; nucleotides not matched to a gene: 5. Written as DNA, the CDR3 is TGTGCCAGCAGTGACCGGGACAGGGGAGGGCAGTACTTC. It codes for CASSDRDRGGQYF.

The rearrangement joins TRBV7-2 to TRBJ2-7; 7 positions match TRBD1. Unmatched junction bases numbered 8, after V lost 3 bases and J lost 3 bases. CDR1 and CDR2 (germline): SGHTA, FQGNSA. This CDR3 contains 15 residues. CDR3 sequence reads: CASSFETGFFYEQYF. As DNA, the CDR3 is TGTGCCAGCAGCTTTGAGACAGGGTTCTTCTACGAGCAGTACTTC.

The V call is TRBV27, the J call TRBJ2-1; no definite D call. The CDR3 is 15 residues long. V dropped 4 bases and J dropped 0 bases, with 10 bases sitting between them. The germline V gene encodes CDR1 MNHEY and CDR2 SMNVEV (reference sequence). CDR3 in amino acids: CASSYNLNSYNEQFF. As DNA, the CDR3 is TGTGCCAGCAGTTATAACTTGAACTCCTACAATGAGCAGTTCTTC.

The chain joins TRBV5-1 to TRBJ2-7, with D possibly matching TRBD2 (5 bases). Trimming removed 4 bases at V and 3 bases at J, with 14 bases between. The CDR3 contains 14 residues. CDR1 is SGHRS and CDR2 is YFSETQ in the germline V gene. DNA of the CDR3: TGCGCCAGCAGCGCCTCGGACGGAGGCTACGAGCAGTACTTC. Its protein is CASSASDGGYEQYF. The full variable domain, in which reference TRBV5-1 and TRBJ2-7 provide the parts outside the CDR3, is KAGVTQTPRYLIKTRGQQVTLSCSPISGHRSVSWYQQTPGQGLQFLFEYFSETQRNKGNFPGRFSGRQFSNSRSEMNVSTLELGDSALYLCASSASDGGYEQYFGPGTRLTVT.

This sequence joins TRBV6-5 and TRBJ2-1, with a tentative D call TRBD2 (6 bases). V lost 10 bases to trimming and J lost 0 bases, with 16 bases between them. Germline lookup yields CDR1 MNHEY and CDR2 SVGAGI. The CDR3 runs to 15 residues. The CDR3 reads CATLAPKISYNEQFF. The DNA for the CDR3 is TGTGCCACGCTAGCGCCCAAGATCTCCTACAATGAGCAGTTCTTC.

V usage is TRBV7-9 and J usage is TRBJ2-3, with D possibly matching TRBD2 (6 bases). The CDR3 has 15 residues. CDR1 and CDR2 (germline): SEHNR, FQNEAQ (reference sequence). The V and J ends lost 8 bases and 0 bases respectively, with 15 bases between them. The CDR3, as DNA: TGTGCCAGCGTGGAGGGAACCACTAGCACAGATACGCAGTATTTT. As protein: CASVEGTTSTDTQYF.

The chain has TRBV29-1 and TRBJ1-2; 12 bases line up with TRBD1. V lost 6 bases to trimming and J lost 7 bases; unmatched junction nucleotides: 9. Per the germline V gene, CDR1 is SQVTM and CDR2 is ANQGSEA. The length of the CDR3 is 14 residues. CDR3 bases: TGCAGCGTAGGTTGGGACAGGGGGCTTCGTGGCTACACCTTC. It translates to CSVGWDRGLRGYTF.